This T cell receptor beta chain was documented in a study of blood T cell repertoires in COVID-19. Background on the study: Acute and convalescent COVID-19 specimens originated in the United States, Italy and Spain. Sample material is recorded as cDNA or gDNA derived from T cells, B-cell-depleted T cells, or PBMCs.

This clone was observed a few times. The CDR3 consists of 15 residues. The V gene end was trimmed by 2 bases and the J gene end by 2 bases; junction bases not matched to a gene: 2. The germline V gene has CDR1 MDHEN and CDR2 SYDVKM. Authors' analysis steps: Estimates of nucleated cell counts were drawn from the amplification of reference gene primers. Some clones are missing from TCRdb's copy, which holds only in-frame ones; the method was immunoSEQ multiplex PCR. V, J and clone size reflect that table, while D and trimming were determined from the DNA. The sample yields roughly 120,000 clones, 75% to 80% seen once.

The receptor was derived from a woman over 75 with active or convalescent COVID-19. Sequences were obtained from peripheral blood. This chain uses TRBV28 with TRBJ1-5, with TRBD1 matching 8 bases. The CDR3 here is CASSLTTGGNQPQHF. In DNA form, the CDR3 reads TGTGCCAGCAGTTTAACGACAGGGGGCAATCAGCCCCAGCATTTT.